The text below deals with one T cell receptor (beta chain). Its target is not known. The data derive from a study of T cell responses to AZD1222 COVID-19 vaccine. Overall study context: Pooling covered second doses at about 4 or about 12 weeks.

The study, taken as a whole, reports: Spike regions recognized by vaccine-associated CD4 TCRs spanned the protein, led by 160-218 and 743-854. Donors were mostly white British, more females; clonal diversity possibly underestimated. The number of AZD1222 recipients seropositive at baseline was only 6 or 7.

CDR1 and CDR2 from the germline V gene are SGHRS and YFSETQ. This CDR3 has 16 amino acids. V trimming: 4 bases; J trimming: 8 bases; junction bases outside the gene matches: 15. Assay used: immunoSEQ multiplex PCR; TCRdb lists only in-frame clones, some missing. Here the sample spans 25,000 to 35,000 clones, 90% to 95% being singletons. The material was peripheral blood, obtained on day 0 of AZD1222 vaccination. This clonotype originated in an adult in good health. J is TRBJ1-2 and V is TRBV5-1; the match to TRBD1 covers 9 bases. The CDR3 DNA reads TGCGCCAGCAGCCGGGGACAGGGAGAATCCCTGCCAGGCTACACCTTC. Its protein is CASSRGQGESLPGYTF.